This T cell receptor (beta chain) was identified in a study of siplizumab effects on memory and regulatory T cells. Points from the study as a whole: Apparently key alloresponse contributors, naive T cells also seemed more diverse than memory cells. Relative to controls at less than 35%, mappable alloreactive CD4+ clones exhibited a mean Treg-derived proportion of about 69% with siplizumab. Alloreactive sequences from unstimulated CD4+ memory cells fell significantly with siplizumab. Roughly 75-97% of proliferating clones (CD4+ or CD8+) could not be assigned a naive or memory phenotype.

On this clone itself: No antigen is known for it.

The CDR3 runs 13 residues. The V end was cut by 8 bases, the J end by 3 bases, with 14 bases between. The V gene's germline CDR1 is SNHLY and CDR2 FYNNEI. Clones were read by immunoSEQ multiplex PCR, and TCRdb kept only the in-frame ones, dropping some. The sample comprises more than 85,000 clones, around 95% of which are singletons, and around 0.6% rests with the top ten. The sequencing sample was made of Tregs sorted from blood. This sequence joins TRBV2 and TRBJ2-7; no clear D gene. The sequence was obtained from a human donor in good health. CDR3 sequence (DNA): TGTGCCAGCCAAGTGATTGATGACTACGAGCAGTACTTC. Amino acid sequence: CASQVIDDYEQYF.